Described below is a single T cell receptor (beta chain) sequence and its context. The antigen remains unidentified. Runs used v3.0 of the immunoSEQ assay and were done at survey level. The method was immunoSEQ multiplex PCR; TCRdb's version includes in-frame clones alone and lacks a portion of them. The sample yields over 25,000 clones, 80% to 90% seen once. The source of the sample is a study of long-term antiretroviral therapy in people with HIV. As for the study in general: There is a gap of about a decade between the earliest samples and the later 2015 immediate-ART recommendation.

Study-level findings and limits: Clones expanded before ART dominated the repertoire at all time points. Narrower CDR3 length ranges marked HIV repertoires relative to controls. For ART adherence, viral resistance and therapy changes, no data were available.

J lost 9 bases, V lost 5 bases, and 9 bases had no gene match. The CDR3 runs to 13 residues. Germline V lookup: CDR1 SGHNT, CDR2 YENEEA. The V call is TRBV11-3, the J call TRBJ1-1; 7 nucleotides match TRBD1. The sequence was collected from a man aged 45-65 years with HIV. The specimen comprised unsorted PBMCs, sampled 3.2 years before starting antiretroviral therapy. The CDR3 region is CASSPNPGQKAFF. For the CDR3, the DNA is TGTGCCAGCAGCCCCAATCCGGGACAGAAAGCTTTCTTT.